What follows are 20 T cell receptor beta chains derived from one specimen sequenced in a study of shared clonotypes between healthy human individuals. Libraries were prepared by immunoSEQ multiplex PCR; TCRdb keeps only in-frame clonotypes and omits some of them. The table shows about 690,000 clones, with 80% to 95% occurring only once. Specimen: memory CD8+ T cells from PBMCs. Indicated subset: CD45RO+ cells pooled with CCR7-negative TemRA cells. The receptors shown here come from a man between 18 and 29 years old in good health. Some clones in this sample may be carry-over from other donors' samples.

J is TRBJ2-1 and V is TRBV27, with D possibly being TRBD2 (5 bases). V was cut by 6 bases and J by 6 bases, with 9 bases left in between. The CDR3 spans 12 residues. Germline-derived CDR1 and CDR2 are MNHEY and SMNVEV (reference sequence). The CDR3 DNA reads TGTGCCAGCAGCCCGGCGGGCAATGAGCAGTTCTTC. Encoded protein: CASSPAGNEQFF.

This chain links TRBV29-1 with TRBJ2-7; D unclear. V gave up 4 bases and J gave up 1 base, with 8 bases separating them. This CDR3 comprises 12 residues. From germline, CDR1 is SQVTM and CDR2 ANQGSEA. The CDR3 sequence is CSVVAGSYEQYF. The CDR3 DNA reads as TGCAGCGTTGTGGCAGGTTCCTACGAGCAGTACTTC.

This chain uses TRBV29-1 with TRBJ1-2, with 8 positions matching TRBD1. This CDR3 region has 12 residues. Germline lookup yields CDR1 SQVTM and CDR2 ANQGSEA. Germline trimming cut 6 bases from V and 10 bases from J; bases unmatched to any gene: 10. CDR3 DNA: TGCAGCGTGACAGGGGATCAATGGTTCTACACCTTC. Translated: CSVTGDQWFYTF. Complete variable domain (other parts from reference TRBV29-1 and TRBJ1-2): SAVISQKPSRDICQRGTSLTIQCQVDSQVTMMFWYRQQPGQSLTLIATANQGSEATYESGFVIDKFPISRPNLTFSTLTVSNMSPEDSSIYLCSVTGDQWFYTFGSGTRLTVV.

The chain recombines TRBV7-8 with TRBJ2-3; no firm D call. CDR3 size: 13 residues. The ends were cut back, 1 base at V and 4 bases at J, with 6 bases in the middle. Germline CDR1 reads SGHVS; CDR2 reads FQNEAQ. The chain's CDR3 is CASSLELPDTQYF. The DNA for the CDR3 is TGTGCCAGCAGCTTAGAATTACCAGATACGCAGTATTTT.

The rearrangement uses TRBV15 and TRBJ2-1; TRBD1 matches at 8 bases. The V and J ends lost 7 bases and 6 bases, in that order; junction bases with no gene match: 8. This CDR3 region has 14 residues. Germline assignment: CDR1 LNHNV and CDR2 YYDKDF (reference sequence). The CDR3 DNA reads as TGTGCCACCATATCAGGGGGCGCCGGCAATGAGCAGTTCTTC. This sequence encodes CATISGGAGNEQFF.

The V and J genes are TRBV6-1 and TRBJ1-5, with a tentative D call TRBD1 (5 bases). There are 13 residues in the CDR3. Between the trimmed V and J ends, which lost 2 bases and 4 bases, there was a span of 6 bases. Germline CDR1 reads MNHNS; CDR2 reads SASEGT. The CDR3 DNA sequence: TGTGCCAGCAGTGAACAGGGTAATCAGCCCCAGCATTTT. Translated, it gives CASSEQGNQPQHF.

The chain recombines TRBV7-9 with TRBJ2-1, with 7 bases that match TRBD1. The CDR3 consists of 17 residues. V trimming: 2 bases; J trimming: 3 bases; junction bases outside the gene matches: 10. The germline gives CDR1 SEHNR, CDR2 FQNEAQ (reference sequence). In DNA form, the CDR3 reads TGTGCCAGCAGCTTACCCGATGACAGGGTATTCTACAATGAGCAGTTCTTC. Translated: CASSLPDDRVFYNEQFF.

The chain links TRBV9 to TRBJ1-2; tentative D call: TRBD1 (6 bases). This CDR3 spans 15 amino acids. Germline CDR1 and CDR2: SGDLS and YYNGEE. The V and J ends lost 3 bases and 9 bases respectively, with 21 bases between them. The chain's CDR3 is CASSATIQGRRSYTF. For the CDR3, the DNA is TGTGCCAGCAGCGCCACAATCCAGGGGAGGAGGAGCTACACCTTC.

This chain links TRBV13 with TRBJ2-2; TRBD2 matches at 8 bases. The CDR3 sequence is 16 residues long. Trimming at V came to 6 bases and at J to 2 bases, leaving 8 bases not matched to a gene. Germline V gene sequence: CDR1 PRHDT, CDR2 FYEKMQ (reference sequence). CDR3 loop: CASSPTAGANTGELFF. The DNA for the CDR3 is TGTGCCAGCAGTCCTACAGCGGGAGCTAACACCGGGGAGCTGTTTTTT.

This rearrangement joins TRBV19 to TRBJ2-1, with D maybe TRBD2 (5 bases). V gave up 3 bases and J gave up 0 bases, with 9 bases separating them. The length of the CDR3 is 15 residues. Germline V lookup: CDR1 LNHDA, CDR2 SQIVND (reference sequence). CDR3 loop: CASSIAGNSYNEQFF. The CDR3 region has the DNA TGTGCCAGTAGTATCGCGGGTAACTCCTACAATGAGCAGTTCTTC.

Of note for this clone: This same CDR3 is encoded by further DNA sequences in the sample. CDR3 nucleotide sequence: TGTGCCAGCAGCCCGGACAGGTCATACGAGCAGTACTTC. It yields the protein CASSPDRSYEQYF. The chain employs TRBV5-4 and TRBJ2-7; TRBD1 matches 7 bases. The CDR3 runs 13 residues. Germline assignment: CDR1 SGHNT and CDR2 YYREEE (reference sequence). Trimming removed 4 bases from V and 4 bases from J; junction bases left unmatched: 5.

The chain links TRBV27 to TRBJ2-7; no definite D call. V dropped 2 bases and J dropped 4 bases, with 12 bases sitting between them. From germline, CDR1 is MNHEY and CDR2 SMNVEV (reference sequence). CDR3 length: 14 amino acids. For the CDR3, the DNA is TGTGCCAGCAGTTTACAACCAAGGGTTTACGAGCAGTACTTC. Translation gives CASSLQPRVYEQYF.

This clone was seen only once. V gene TRBV6-5 combines with J gene TRBJ1-2; TRBD1 matches 7 bases. With V trimmed by 8 bases and J by 2 bases, 8 bases remained unmatched. Germline CDR1 and CDR2: MNHEY and SVGAGI. The CDR3 loop spans 14 amino acids. As DNA, the CDR3 is TGTGCCAGCGGAACTTTACAGGGGAACTATGGCTACACCTTC. It codes for CASGTLQGNYGYTF.

J is TRBJ2-7 and V is TRBV13, with TRBD2 as a possible D gene (5 bases). The CDR3 runs to 14 residues. The germline CDR1 and CDR2 sequences are PRHDT and FYEKMQ (reference sequence). V was pared by 3 bases and J by 1 base, with 10 bases between. The CDR3 loop reads CASSFLGGSYEQYF. CDR3 bases: TGTGCCAGCAGCTTCTTGGGCGGGTCCTACGAGCAGTACTTC. The variable domain in full, completed from reference TRBV13 and TRBJ2-7, reads AAGVIQSPRHLIKEKRETATLKCYPIPRHDTVYWYQQGPGQDPQFLISFYEKMQSDKGSIPDRFSAQQFSDYHSELNMSSLELGDSALYFCASSFLGGSYEQYFGPGTRLTVT.

V and J are TRBV7-9 and TRBJ2-5; TRBD2 is a possible D gene (5 bases). Near its end, the DNA agrees better with TRBJ2-7, so the J call may be wrong. The CDR3 loop spans 16 amino acids. Per germline, CDR1 SEHNR and CDR2 FQNEAQ (reference sequence). The CDR3 sequence: CASSPGEGGTSYEQYF. The CDR3, as DNA: TGTGCCAGCAGCCCGGGTGAAGGAGGAACCTCCTACGAGCAGTACTTC.

The V and J genes are TRBV27 and TRBJ2-1; 13 nucleotides line up with TRBD2. With V trimmed by 7 bases and J by 8 bases, 2 bases remained unmatched. This CDR3 comprises 13 residues. In germline, CDR1 is MNHEY, CDR2 SMNVEV (reference sequence). CDR3 residues: CASKGLAGYEQFF. For the CDR3, the DNA is TGTGCCAGCAAGGGACTAGCGGGATATGAGCAGTTCTTC.

The chain carries TRBV11-2 and TRBJ2-7, with D hard to call. V was clipped by 6 bases and J by 6 bases, with 9 bases between them. Germline lookup yields CDR1 SGHAT and CDR2 FQNNGV. The length of the CDR3 is 11 residues. The CDR3 loop is CASRFRSEQYF. CDR3 coding DNA: TGTGCCAGCAGGTTCAGGTCCGAGCAGTACTTC.

V gene TRBV27 combines with J gene TRBJ2-7; perhaps D is TRBD1 or TRBD2 (5 bases each). Trimming left V 8 bases short and J 5 bases short, with 28 bases between. The CDR3 covers 17 residues. The germline gives CDR1 MNHEY, CDR2 SMNVEV (reference sequence). The DNA for the CDR3 is TGTGCCAGCGGGTCAACCGGTTGGGACCGAGGACCCCACGAGCAGTACTTC. Its translation: CASGSTGWDRGPHEQYF.

The chain is built from TRBV10-2 and TRBJ2-1; 7 nucleotides line up with TRBD2. J gave up 7 bases and V 2 bases, and 5 bases lay outside the gene matches. The CDR3 totals 14 residues. Germline V lookup: CDR1 WSHSY, CDR2 SAAADI. CDR3 sequence reads: CASSEALSGNEQFF. Written as DNA, the CDR3 is TGCGCCAGCAGTGAGGCCCTTAGCGGGAATGAGCAGTTCTTC.

This chain uses TRBV27 with TRBJ2-7; the D gene is possibly TRBD1 (5 bases). Germline V gene sequence: CDR1 MNHEY, CDR2 SMNVEV (reference sequence). V dropped 5 bases and J dropped 5 bases, with 13 bases sitting between them. The CDR3 extends over 13 amino acids. CDR3 nucleotide sequence: TGTGCCAGCAGTCTCACCAGGGCCCACGAGCAGTACTTC. Residues: CASSLTRAHEQYF.